This T cell receptor (beta chain) is from a study of blood T cell repertoires in COVID-19. Across the study: The cDNA or gDNA used as material had been derived from T cells, B-cell-depleted T cells, or PBMCs.

Seattle participants joined during active infection and were tracked over time. Produced via immunoSEQ multiplex PCR; TCRdb's table is partial and in-frame only. The data hold 150,000 to 200,000 clones, with roughly 79% observed a single time. CDR3 length equals 14 residues. V was pared by 3 bases and J by 2 bases, with 1 base of the junction left unmatched. Germline V gene lookup returns CDR1 SGHNT and CDR2 YYREEE (reference sequence). This TCR came from a woman between 40 and 50 years old with COVID-19, enrolled during active disease. The chain is built from TRBV5-4 and TRBJ1-3; TRBD1 agrees at 8 bases. The sequenced material came from peripheral blood. CDR3 protein: CASSSDRAGNTIYF. The CDR3 DNA sequence: TGTGCCAGCAGCTCGGACAGGGCTGGAAACACCATATATTTT.